This T cell receptor beta chain originates from a study of shared clonotypes between healthy human individuals (dated by TCRdb to the early 2020s). At the level of the whole study: The cohort comprised two women and a few men aged 18 to 49 years. For each donor, CD4 naive and CD4 memory were each given three plates, CD8 naive was given two plates, and CD8 memory was given one plate. To estimate repertoire size and how much clonotype sharing occurs between individuals, the study deeply sequenced the blood TCR repertoires of several healthy adults. To increase sequencing depth and limit assay-specific biases, TCR repertoire library preparation and sequencing were carried out by different laboratories using diverse techniques. Each donor's leukapheresis produced roughly between about 0.85 and 10 billion PBMCs. The research as a whole found: Based on pairwise subsampling, the degree of clonotype sharing among donors was expected to be affected by sequencing depth. Approximately 5% of naive CD4, 3% to 4% of naive CD8, around 2.3% of memory CD4, and 0.4% of memory CD8 clonotypes were shared across a few donors. Sampling was restricted to blood, and TCR repertoires in tissues likely differ from the TCR repertoires found in blood. Rarefaction of sorted-subset datasets indicated incomplete sequencing despite the large sequencing depth. Because the study included only a small number of donors, the genetic and exposure-history diversity represented was limited. Larger estimated clonotype richness was generally found for naive subsets than for memory subsets. Compared with non-shared clonotypes, the clonotypes found in all four sorted-subset donors had higher generation probabilities.

As for this clone: Its binding antigen is unknown. The record has no base qualities; no much larger clone is one base away.

Using the deep immunoSEQ assay, multiplex PCR amplified TCR CDR3 regions from genomic DNA. Extracted genomic DNA from each cell subset was spread evenly across all wells of several immunoSEQ 96-well plates, with each plate serving as a replicate. Each replicate PCR for sorted subsets received approximately 200 ng genomic DNA, equal to tens of thousands of T cell genomes. Purified libraries were measured with a Qubit 3.0 fluorometer, size-checked on a Bioanalyzer 2100, and measured again with the KAPA Library Quantification kit. Every immunoSEQ 96-well plate was sequenced on a dedicated single-read 150-cycle Illumina NextSeq 550 flow cell. On the authors' methods: Because only junctional sequences without quality scores were contained in the immunoSEQ output, filtering matching that applied to full-length reads could not be performed. Sequences were annotated with PyIR, a Python wrapper for IgBLAST v1.9, and V/J genes and CDR3 were assigned using IMGT germline references. Reads were filtered out if the reads had weak V/J assignments (E-value above 1e-6), no CDR3, stop codons, out-of-frame junctions, or ambiguous translated residues. V3J clonotypes were defined as sequences sharing an identical inferred V gene, J gene, and CDR3 amino acid sequence. Percentage overlap between repertoires was computed as shared unique clonotypes divided by the size of the smaller repertoire. RTK rarefaction, the Chao1 estimator, and Recon v2.1 estimates of unobserved clonotypes were used to assess repertoire richness. Generation probabilities for all TCRbeta clonotypes obtained by the gDNA method from a handful of donors were computed using OLGA. TCRdb retrieved this table from immuneACCESS and kept in-frame rearrangements only. Not all clones are present; in checked studies, unresolved V genes account for under half, and no reason is known for the remainder. V, J and clone size reflect that table, while D and trimming were determined from the DNA. The sample table contains 330,000 or so clones; only one count was recorded for less than 85% of them. The top ten clonotypes cover 10% of the sample.

The donors were healthy, HIV-negative adults with no recently reported acute infections or vaccinations. All donors were Caucasian adults living in Nashville, Tennessee, USA. CD4+ T cells were enriched through magnetic negative selection, after which naive cells were positively selected on CD45RA and the remaining negative fraction served as the memory subset. Blood was collected by leukapheresis, and PBMCs were isolated by Ficoll-Histopaque density gradient centrifugation and then cryopreserved in liquid nitrogen vapor phase. Analytical flow cytometry was used to check the purity and quantity of every magnetically sorted T cell population. Each sorted fraction had its genomic DNA isolated and then quantified by UV absorbance on a Nanodrop 2000c. Looking up the germline V gene (reference sequence) yields CDR1 SGHAT and CDR2 FQDESV. Counted from cysteine to phenylalanine, this CDR3 has 17 amino acids. Solely the CDR3 DNA is kept, with 51 bases framed from the first base. Deletion took 3 bases off V and 0 bases off J, with a span of 15 bases between the germline ends.

The source material was memory CD4+ T cells sorted from blood. Explained via the paper, the cell subset or site label denotes: CD45RA-negative fraction. The rearrangement combines TRBV11-1 with TRBJ2-1, with the D gene not clear enough to name. The source is a man aged 30-40 years in good health. The nucleotide sequence is given as TGTGCCAGCAGCTTGGGCAACGGCCCGAGCTCCTACAATGAGCAGTTCTTC. Its protein product is CASSLGNGPSSYNEQFF.